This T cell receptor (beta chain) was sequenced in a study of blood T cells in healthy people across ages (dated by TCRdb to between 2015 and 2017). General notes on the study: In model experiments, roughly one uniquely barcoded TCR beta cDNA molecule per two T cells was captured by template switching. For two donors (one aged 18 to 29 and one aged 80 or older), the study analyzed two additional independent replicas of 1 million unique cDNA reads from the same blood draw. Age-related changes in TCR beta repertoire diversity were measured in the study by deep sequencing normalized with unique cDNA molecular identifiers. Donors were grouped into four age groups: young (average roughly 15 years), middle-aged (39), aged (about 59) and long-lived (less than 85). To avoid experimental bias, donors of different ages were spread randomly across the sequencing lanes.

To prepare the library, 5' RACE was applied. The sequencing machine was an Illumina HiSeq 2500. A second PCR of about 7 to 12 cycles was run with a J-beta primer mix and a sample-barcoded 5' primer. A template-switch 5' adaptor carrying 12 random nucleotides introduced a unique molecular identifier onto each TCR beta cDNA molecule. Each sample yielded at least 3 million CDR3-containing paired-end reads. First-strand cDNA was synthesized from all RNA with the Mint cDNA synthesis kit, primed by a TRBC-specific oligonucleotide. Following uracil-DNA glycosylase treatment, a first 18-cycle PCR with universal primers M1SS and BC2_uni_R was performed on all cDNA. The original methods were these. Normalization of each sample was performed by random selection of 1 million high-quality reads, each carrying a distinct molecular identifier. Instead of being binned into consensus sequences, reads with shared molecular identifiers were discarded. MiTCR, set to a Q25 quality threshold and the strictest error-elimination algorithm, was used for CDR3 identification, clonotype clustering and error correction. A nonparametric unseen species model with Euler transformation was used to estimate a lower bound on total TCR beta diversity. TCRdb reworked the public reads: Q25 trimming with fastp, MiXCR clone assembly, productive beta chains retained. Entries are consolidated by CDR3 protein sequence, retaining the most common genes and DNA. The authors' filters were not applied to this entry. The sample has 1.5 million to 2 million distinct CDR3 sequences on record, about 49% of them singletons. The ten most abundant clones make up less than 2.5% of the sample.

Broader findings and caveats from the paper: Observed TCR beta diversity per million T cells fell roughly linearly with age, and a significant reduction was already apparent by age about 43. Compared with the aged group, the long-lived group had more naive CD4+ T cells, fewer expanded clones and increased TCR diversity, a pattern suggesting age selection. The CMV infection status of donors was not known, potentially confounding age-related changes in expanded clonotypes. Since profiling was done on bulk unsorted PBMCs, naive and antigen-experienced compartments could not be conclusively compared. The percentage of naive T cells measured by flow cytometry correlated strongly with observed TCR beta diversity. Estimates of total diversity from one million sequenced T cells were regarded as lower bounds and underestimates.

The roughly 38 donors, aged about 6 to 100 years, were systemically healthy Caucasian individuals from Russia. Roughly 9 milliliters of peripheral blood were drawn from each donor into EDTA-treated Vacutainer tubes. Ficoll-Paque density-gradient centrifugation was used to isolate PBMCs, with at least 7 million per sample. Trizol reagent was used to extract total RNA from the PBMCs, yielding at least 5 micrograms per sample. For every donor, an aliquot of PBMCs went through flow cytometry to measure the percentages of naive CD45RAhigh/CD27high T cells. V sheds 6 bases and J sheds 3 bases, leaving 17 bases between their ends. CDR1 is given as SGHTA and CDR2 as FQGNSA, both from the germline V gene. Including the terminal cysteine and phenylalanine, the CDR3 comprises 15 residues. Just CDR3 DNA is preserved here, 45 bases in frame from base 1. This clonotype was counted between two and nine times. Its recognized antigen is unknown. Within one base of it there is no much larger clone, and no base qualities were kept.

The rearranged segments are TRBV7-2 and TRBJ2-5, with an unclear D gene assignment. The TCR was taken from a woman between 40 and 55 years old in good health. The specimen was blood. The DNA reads TGTGCCAGCAGTATTGCCCTGCCCGGCAAAGAGACCCAGTACTTC. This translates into CASSIALPGKETQYF.